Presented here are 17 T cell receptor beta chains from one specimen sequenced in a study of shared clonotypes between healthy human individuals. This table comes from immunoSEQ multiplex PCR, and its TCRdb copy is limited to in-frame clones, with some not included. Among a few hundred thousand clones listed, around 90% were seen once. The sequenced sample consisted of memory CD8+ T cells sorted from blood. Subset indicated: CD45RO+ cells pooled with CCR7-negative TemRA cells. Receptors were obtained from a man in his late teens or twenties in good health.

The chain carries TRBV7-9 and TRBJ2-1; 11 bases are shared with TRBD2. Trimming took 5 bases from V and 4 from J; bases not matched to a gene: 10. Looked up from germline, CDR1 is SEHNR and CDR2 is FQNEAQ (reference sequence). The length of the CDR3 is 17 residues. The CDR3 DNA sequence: TGTGCCAGCAGCCCTCTATCGGGACTAGCGGATTACAATGAGCAGTTCTTC. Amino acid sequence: CASSPLSGLADYNEQFF.

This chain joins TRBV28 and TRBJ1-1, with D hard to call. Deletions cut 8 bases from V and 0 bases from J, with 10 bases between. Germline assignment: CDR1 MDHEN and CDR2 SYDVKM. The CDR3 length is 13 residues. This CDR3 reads CASYEWVNTEAFF. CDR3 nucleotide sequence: TGTGCCAGCTATGAGTGGGTGAACACTGAAGCTTTCTTT.

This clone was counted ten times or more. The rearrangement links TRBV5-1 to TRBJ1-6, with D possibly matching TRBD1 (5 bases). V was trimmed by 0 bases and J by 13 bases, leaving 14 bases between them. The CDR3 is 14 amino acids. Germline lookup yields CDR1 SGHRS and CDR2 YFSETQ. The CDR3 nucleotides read TGCGCCAGCAGCTTGGCTCAGGGAGCCGAGCCCCTCCACTTT. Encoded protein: CASSLAQGAEPLHF.

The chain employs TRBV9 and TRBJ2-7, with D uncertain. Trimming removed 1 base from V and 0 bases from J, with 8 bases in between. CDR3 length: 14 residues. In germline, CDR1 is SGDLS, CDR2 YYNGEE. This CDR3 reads CASSVQQSSYEQYF. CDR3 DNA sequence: TGTGCCAGCAGCGTACAACAGAGCTCCTACGAGCAGTACTTC.

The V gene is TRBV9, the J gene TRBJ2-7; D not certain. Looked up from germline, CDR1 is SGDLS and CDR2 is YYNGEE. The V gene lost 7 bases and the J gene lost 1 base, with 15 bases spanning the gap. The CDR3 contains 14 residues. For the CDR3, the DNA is TGTGCCAGCTCCCGCACTAAAATTTCCTACGAGCAGTACTTC. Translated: CASSRTKISYEQYF. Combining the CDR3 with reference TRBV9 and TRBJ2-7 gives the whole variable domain DSGVTQTPKHLITATGQRVTLRCSPRSGDLSVYWYQQSLDQGLQFLIQYYNGEERAKGNILERFSAQQFPDLHSELNLSSLELGDSALYFCASSRTKISYEQYFGPGTRLTVT.

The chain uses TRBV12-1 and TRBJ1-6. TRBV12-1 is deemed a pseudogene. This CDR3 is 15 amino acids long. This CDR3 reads CTISALSSYNSPLHF. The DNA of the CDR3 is TGCACGATTTCGGCCCTGAGCTCCTATAATTCACCCCTCCACTTT.

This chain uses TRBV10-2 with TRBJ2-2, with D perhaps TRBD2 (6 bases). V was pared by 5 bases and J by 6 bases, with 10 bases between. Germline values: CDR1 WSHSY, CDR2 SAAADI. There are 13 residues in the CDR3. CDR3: CASSPTGAGELFF. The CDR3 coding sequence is TGCGCCAGCAGTCCGACGGGGGCCGGGGAGCTGTTTTTT.

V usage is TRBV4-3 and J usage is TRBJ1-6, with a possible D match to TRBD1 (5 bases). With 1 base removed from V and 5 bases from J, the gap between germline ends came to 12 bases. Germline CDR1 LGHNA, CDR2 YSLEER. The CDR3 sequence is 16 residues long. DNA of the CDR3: TGCGCCAGCAGCCAAGGGGACGTATTGGATAATTCACCCCTCCACTTT. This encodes CASSQGDVLDNSPLHF.

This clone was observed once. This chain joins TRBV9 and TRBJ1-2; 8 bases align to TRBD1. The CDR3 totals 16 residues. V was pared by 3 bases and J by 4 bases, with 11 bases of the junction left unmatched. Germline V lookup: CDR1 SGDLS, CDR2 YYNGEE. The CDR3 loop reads CASSAGQGLLSYGYTF. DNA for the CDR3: TGTGCCAGCAGCGCTGGACAGGGACTATTGAGCTATGGCTACACCTTC.

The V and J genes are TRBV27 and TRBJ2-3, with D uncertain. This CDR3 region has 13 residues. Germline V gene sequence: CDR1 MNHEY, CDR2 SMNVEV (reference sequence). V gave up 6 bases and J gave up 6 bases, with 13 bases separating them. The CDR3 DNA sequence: TGTGCCAGCAGACTATCGAAAGGGGATACGCAGTATTTT. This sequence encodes CASRLSKGDTQYF.

The CDR3 here is CASSTGTQVEKLFF. CDR3 DNA sequence: TGTGCCAGCAGTACCGGGACACAGGTTGAAAAACTGTTTTTT. The rearrangement joins TRBV27 to TRBJ1-4; D is perhaps TRBD1 (6 bases). CDR1 and CDR2 from the germline V gene are MNHEY and SMNVEV (reference sequence). The V end was cut by 5 bases, the J end by 7 bases, with 14 bases between. The CDR3 spans 14 residues.

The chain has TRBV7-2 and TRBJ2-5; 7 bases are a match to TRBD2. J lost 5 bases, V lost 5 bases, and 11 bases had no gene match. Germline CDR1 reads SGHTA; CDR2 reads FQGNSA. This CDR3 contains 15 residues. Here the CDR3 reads CASSSGTLIFETQYF. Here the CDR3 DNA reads TGTGCCAGCAGCAGCGGGACTCTCATTTTCGAGACCCAGTACTTC. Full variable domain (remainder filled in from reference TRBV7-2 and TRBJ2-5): GAGVSQSPSNKVTEKGKDVELRCDPISGHTALYWYRQSLGQGLEFLIYFQGNSAPDKSGLPSDRFSAERTGGSVSTLTIQRTQQEDSAVYLCASSSGTLIFETQYFGPGTRLLVL.

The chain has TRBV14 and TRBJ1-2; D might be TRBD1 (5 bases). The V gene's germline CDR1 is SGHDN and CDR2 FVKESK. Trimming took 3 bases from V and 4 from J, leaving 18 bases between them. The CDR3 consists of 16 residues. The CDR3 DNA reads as TGTGCCAGCAGCCACCTTCTGGGGGGTATCGTCTATGGCTACACCTTC. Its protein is CASSHLLGGIVYGYTF. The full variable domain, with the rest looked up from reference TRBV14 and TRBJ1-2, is EAGVTQFPSHSVIEKGQTVTLRCDPISGHDNLYWYRRVMGKEIKFLLHFVKESKQDESGMPNNRFLAERTGGTYSTLKVQPAELEDSGVYFCASSHLLGGIVYGYTFGSGTRLTVV.

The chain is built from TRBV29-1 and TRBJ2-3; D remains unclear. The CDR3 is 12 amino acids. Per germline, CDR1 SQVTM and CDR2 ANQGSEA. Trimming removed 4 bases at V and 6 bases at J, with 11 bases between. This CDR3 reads CSVVAGRDTQYF. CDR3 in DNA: TGCAGCGTTGTTGCCGGTCGCGATACGCAGTATTTT.

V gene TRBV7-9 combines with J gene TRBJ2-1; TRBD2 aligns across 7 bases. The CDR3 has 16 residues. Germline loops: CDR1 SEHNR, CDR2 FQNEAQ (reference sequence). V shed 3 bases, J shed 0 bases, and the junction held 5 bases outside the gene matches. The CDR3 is CASSFPGRSSYNEQFF. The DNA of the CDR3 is TGTGCCAGCAGCTTCCCCGGGAGGAGCTCCTACAATGAGCAGTTCTTC. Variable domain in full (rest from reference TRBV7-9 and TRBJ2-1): DTGVSQNPRHKITKRGQNVTFRCDPISEHNRLYWYRQTLGQGPEFLTYFQNEAQLEKSRLLSDRFSAERPKGSFSTLEIQRTEQGDSAMYLCASSFPGRSSYNEQFFGPGTRLTVL.

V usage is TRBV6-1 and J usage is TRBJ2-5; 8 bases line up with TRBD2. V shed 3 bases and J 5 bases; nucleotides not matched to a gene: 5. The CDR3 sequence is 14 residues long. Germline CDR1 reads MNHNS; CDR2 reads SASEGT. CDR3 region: CASSEPPGGETQYF. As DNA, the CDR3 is TGTGCCAGCAGTGAGCCCCCGGGGGGGGAGACCCAGTACTTC.

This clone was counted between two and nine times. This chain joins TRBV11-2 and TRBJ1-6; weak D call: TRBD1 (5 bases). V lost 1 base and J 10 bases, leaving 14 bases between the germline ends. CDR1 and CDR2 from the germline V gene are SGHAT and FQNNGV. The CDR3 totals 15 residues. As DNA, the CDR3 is TGTGCCAGCAGCTTAGCAGGGCCTATGGCCTCACCCCTCCACTTT. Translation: CASSLAGPMASPLHF.